This TCR beta chain appears in the sequencing data of a study of OX40 agonist ivuxolimab in advanced cancers. As for the study in general: Patients with prior anti-PD-1, anti-PD-L1 or anti-CTLA-4 therapy were eligible; about 41% had some.

Clones were read by immunoSEQ multiplex PCR, and TCRdb kept only the in-frame ones, dropping some. This table has about 73,000 clones, 80% to 90% appearing once. Any history of autoimmune disease or systemic immunosuppression disqualified patients. Blood samples were obtained at baseline, cycle 4 day 1, and cycle 7 day 1. Findings and limits, study-wide: Expanded clones tended on average to be more numerous among CD8+ T cells than CD4+.

As for this clone: What it recognizes is unknown.

This CDR3 comprises 9 residues. Germline lookup yields CDR1 DFQATT and CDR2 SNEGSKA (reference sequence). V is TRBV20-1 and J is TRBJ2-1; 9 bases are shared with TRBD2. The TCR was taken from an adult with an advanced solid tumor such as melanoma, head and neck, liver or kidney cancer. The source was CD4+ or CD8+ T cells sorted from blood, collected in a trial of the OX40 agonist ivuxolimab. The CDR3 spells CSAGTSLFF. The CDR3 region has the DNA TGCAGCGCCGGGACTAGCCTATTCTTC.